This T cell receptor (beta chain) is from a study of shared clonotypes between healthy human individuals. Overall study: Three CD4 naive, three CD4 memory, two CD8 naive and one CD8 memory plate were used per donor.

This clone has only one observation. All donors were healthy HIV-negative adults lacking recent acute infections or vaccinations. Here immunoSEQ multiplex PCR was the method, and the copy in TCRdb shows in-frame clones only, minus some. Among roughly 1.5 million clones listed, 98% were seen once. In germline, CDR1 is LNHDA, CDR2 SQIVND (reference sequence). The ends lost 7 bases at V and 2 bases at J; junction bases unmatched: 8. This CDR3 has 15 amino acids. This TCR was recovered from a man between 25 and 39 years old in good health. The sequenced sample was naive CD4+ T cells sorted from blood. Subset denoted: CD45RA+ positively selected. V gene TRBV19 combines with J gene TRBJ2-3; TRBD2 matches 8 bases. Here the CDR3 DNA reads TGTGCCAGTATCCCCACTAGCGGAGCCACAGATACGCAGTATTTT. Residues: CASIPTSGATDTQYF.